This T cell receptor (beta chain) was recovered during a study of T-cell reconstitution after alpha-beta-depleted transplantation in children. This clonotype occurred many times. The TCRbeta library incorporated unique molecular identifiers. A single record per CDR3 protein comes from TCRdb applying MiXCR to the PCR reads. The sample holds about 72,000 distinct CDR3 sequences, approximately 7.4% seen once. V was clipped by 3 bases and J by 9 bases, with 9 bases between them. Germline V lookup: CDR1 SQVTM, CDR2 ANQGSEA. The CDR3 length is 11 residues. This specimen consisted of PBMCs from the stem cell graft donor, obtained from the stem cell graft. This clonotype was sampled from a human donor who donated a stem cell graft to a child with acute lymphoblastic leukemia. The rearrangement links TRBV29-1 to TRBJ2-1; D gene uncertain. The CDR3 sequence: CSVDPAGEQFF. CDR3 nucleotides: TGCAGCGTTGACCCGGCCGGTGAGCAGTTCTTC.